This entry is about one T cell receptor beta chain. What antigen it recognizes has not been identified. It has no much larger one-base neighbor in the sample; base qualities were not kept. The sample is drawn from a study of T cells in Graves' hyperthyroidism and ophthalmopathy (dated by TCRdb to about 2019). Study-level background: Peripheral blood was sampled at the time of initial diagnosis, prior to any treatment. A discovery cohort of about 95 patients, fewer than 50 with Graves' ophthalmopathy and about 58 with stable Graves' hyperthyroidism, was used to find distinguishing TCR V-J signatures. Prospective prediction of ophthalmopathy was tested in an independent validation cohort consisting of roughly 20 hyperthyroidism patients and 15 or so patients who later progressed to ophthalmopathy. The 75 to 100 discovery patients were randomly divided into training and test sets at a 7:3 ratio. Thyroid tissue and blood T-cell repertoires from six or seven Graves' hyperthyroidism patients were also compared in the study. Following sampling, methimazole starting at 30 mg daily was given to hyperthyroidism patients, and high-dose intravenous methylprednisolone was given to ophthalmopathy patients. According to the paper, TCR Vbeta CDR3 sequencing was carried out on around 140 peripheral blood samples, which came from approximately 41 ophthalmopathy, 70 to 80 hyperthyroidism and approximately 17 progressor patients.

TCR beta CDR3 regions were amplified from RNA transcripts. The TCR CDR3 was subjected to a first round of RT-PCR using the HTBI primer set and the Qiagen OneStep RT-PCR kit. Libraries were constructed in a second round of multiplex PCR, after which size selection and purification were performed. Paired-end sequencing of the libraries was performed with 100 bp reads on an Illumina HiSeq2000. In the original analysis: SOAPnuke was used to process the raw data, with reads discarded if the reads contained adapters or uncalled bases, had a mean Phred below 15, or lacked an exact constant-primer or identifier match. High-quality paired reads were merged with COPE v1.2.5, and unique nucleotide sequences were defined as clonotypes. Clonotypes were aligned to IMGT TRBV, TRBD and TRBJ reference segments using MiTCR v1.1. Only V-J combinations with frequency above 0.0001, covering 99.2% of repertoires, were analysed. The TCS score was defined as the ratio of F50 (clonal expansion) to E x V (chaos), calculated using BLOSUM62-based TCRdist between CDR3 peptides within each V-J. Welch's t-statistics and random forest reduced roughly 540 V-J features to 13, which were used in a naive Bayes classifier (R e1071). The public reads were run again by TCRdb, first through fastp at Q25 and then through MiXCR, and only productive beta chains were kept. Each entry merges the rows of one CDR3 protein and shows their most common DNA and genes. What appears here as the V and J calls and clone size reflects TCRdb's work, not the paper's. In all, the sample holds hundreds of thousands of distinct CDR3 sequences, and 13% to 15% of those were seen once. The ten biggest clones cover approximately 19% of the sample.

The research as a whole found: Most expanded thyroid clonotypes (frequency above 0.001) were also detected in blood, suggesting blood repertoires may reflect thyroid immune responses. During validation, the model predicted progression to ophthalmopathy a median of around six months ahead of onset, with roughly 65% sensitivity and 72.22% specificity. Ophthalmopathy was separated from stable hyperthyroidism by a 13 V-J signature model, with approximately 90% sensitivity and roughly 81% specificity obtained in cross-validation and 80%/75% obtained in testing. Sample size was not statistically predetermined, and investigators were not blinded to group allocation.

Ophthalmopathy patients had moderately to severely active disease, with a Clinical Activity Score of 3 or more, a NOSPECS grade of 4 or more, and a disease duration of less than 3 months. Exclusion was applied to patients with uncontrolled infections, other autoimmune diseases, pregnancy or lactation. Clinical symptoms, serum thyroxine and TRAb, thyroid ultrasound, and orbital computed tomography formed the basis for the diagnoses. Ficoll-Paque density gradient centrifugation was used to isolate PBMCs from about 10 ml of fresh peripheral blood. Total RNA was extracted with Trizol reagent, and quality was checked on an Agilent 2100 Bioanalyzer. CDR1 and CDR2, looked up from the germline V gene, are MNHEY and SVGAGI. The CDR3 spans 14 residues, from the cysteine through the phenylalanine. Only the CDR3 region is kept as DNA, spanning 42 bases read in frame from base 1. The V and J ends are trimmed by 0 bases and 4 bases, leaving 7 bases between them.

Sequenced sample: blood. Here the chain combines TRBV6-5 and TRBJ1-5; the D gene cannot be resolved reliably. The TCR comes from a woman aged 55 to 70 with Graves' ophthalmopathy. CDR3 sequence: CASSYSKVNQPQHF. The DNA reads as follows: TGTGCCAGCAGTTACTCGAAAGTGAATCAGCCCCAGCATTTT.